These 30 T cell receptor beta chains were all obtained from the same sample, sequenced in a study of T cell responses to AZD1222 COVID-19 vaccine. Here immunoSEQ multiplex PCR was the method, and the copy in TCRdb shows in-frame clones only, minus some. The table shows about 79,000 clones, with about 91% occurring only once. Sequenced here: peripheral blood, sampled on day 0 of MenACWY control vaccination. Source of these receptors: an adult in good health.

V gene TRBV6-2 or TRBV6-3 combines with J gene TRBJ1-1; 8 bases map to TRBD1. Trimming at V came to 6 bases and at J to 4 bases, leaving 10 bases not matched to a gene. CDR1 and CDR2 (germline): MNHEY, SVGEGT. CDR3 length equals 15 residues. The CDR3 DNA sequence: TGTGCCAGCAGCCGATCAAACACAGGGGGCACTGAAGCTTTCTTT. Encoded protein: CASSRSNTGGTEAFF.

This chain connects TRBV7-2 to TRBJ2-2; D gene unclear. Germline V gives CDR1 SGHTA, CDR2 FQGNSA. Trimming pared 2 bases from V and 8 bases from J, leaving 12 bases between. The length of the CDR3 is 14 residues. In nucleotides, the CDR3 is TGTGCCAGCAGCTTAAGGGCCTTCGAGGGGGAGCTGTTTTTT. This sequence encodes CASSLRAFEGELFF.

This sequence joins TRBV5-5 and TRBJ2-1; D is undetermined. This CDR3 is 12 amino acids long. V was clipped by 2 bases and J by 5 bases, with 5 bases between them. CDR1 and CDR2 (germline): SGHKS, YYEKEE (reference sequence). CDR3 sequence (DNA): TGTGCCAGCAGCTTTAGCCACAATGAGCAGTTCTTC. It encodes CASSFSHNEQFF.

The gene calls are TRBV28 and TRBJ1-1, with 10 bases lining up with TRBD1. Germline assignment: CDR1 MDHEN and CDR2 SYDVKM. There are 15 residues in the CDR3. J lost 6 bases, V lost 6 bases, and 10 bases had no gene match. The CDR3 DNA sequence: TGTGCCAGCAGGGGGGACAGGGGCTTACGGGCTGAAGCTTTCTTT. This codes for CASRGDRGLRAEAFF.

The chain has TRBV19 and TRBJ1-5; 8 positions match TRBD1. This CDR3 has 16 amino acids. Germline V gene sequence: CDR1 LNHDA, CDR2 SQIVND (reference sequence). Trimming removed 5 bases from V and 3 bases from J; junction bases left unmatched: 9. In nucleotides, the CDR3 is TGTGCCAGTAGTGACAGGGGCGCGGGGGCCAATCAGCCCCAGCATTTT. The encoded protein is CASSDRGAGANQPQHF.

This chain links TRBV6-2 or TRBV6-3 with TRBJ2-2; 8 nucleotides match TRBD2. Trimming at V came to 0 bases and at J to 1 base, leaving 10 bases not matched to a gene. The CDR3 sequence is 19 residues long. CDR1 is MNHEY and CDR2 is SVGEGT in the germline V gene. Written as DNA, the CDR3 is TGTGCCAGCAGTTACTCTTGGGGAGGACTAGCTCTGAACACCGGGGAGCTGTTTTTT. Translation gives CASSYSWGGLALNTGELFF.

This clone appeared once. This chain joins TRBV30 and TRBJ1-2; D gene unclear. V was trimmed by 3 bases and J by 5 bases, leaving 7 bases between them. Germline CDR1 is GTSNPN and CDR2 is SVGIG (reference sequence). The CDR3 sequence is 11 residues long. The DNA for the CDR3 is TGTGCCTGGAGCGCTGTTTATGGCTACACCTTC. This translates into CAWSAVYGYTF. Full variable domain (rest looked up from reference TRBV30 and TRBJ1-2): SQTIHQWPATLVQPVGSPLSLECTVEGTSNPNLYWYRQAAGRGLQLLFYSVGIGQISSEVPQNLSASRPQDRQFILSSKKLLLSDSGFYLCAWSAVYGYTFGSGTRLTVV.

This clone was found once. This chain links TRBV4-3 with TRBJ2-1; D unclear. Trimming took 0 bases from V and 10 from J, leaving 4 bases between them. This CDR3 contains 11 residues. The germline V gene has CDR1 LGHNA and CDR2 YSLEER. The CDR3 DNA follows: TGCGCCAGCAGCCAAGACGCGGAGCAGTTCTTC. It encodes CASSQDAEQFF.

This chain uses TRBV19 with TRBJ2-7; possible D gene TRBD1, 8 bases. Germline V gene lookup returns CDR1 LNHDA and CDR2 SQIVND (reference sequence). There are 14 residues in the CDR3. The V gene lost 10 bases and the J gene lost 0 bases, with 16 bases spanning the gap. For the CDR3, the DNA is TGTGCCACCAGCGGGGACAGGTACTCCTACGAGCAGTACTTC. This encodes CATSGDRYSYEQYF.

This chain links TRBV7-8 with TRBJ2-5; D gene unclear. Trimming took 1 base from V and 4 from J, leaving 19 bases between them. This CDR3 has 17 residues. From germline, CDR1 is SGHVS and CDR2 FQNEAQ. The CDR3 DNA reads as TGTGCCAGCAGCTTAGGTTTTGTCGTTAATCGTCCAGAGACCCAGTACTTC. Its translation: CASSLGFVVNRPETQYF.

This chain's CDR3 is CASSIIGDLDTQYF. CDR3 nucleotides: TGTGCCAGTAGTATAATTGGGGATCTGGATACGCAGTATTTT. The rearrangement uses TRBV19 and TRBJ2-3; D not resolved. The germline V gene encodes CDR1 LNHDA and CDR2 SQIVND (reference sequence). CDR3 size: 14 residues. Deletions cut 2 bases from V and 6 bases from J, with 12 bases between.

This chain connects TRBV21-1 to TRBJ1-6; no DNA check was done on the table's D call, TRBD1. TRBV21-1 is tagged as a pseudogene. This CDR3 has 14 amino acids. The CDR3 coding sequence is TGTGCCAGCAGCAAGACAGGGGGACATTCACCCCTCCACTTT. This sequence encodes CASSKTGGHSPLHF.

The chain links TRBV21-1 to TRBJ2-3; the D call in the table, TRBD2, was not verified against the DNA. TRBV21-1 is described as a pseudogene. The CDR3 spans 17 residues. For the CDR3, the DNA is TGTGCCAGCAGCAACCCCTCAGAACTAGCTTACACAGATACGCAGTATTTT. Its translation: CASSNPSELAYTDTQYF.

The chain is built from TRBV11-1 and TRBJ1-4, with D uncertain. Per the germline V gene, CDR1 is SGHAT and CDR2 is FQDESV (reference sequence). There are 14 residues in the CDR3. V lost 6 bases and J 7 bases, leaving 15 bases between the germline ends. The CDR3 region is CASSSSMWSEKLFF. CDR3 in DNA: TGTGCCAGCAGTTCCTCGATGTGGAGTGAAAAACTGTTTTTT.

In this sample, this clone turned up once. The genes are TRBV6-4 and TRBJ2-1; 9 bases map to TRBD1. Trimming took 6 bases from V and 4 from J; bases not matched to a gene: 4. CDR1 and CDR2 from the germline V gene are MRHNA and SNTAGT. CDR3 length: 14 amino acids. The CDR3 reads CASSRDREYNEQFF. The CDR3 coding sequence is TGTGCCAGCAGCAGGGACAGGGAATACAATGAGCAGTTCTTC.

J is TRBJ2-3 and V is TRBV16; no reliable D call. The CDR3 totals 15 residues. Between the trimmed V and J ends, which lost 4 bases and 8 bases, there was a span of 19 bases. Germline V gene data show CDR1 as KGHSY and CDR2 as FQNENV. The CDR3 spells CASSPLGRPDITQYF. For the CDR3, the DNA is TGTGCCAGCAGCCCCCTCGGACGGCCAGATATTACGCAGTATTTT.

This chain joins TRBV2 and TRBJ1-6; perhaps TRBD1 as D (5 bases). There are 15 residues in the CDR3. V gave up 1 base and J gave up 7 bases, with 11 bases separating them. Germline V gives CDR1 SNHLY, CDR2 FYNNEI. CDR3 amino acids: CASSEEGLLNSPLHF. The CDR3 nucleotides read TGTGCCAGCAGTGAAGAGGGACTCCTAAATTCACCCCTCCACTTT.

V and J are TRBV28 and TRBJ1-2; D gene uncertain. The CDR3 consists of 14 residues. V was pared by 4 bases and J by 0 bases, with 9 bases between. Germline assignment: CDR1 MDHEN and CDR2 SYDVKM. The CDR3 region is CASSSGTANYGYTF. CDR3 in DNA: TGTGCCAGCAGTTCAGGTACAGCTAACTATGGCTACACCTTC.

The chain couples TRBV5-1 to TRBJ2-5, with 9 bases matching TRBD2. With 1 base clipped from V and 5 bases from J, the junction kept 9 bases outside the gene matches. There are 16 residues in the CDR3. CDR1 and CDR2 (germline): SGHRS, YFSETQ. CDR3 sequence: CASSLLPAGGPETQYF. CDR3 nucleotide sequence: TGCGCCAGCAGCTTGTTGCCAGCGGGGGGCCCGGAGACCCAGTACTTC. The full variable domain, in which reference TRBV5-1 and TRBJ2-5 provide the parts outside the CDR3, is KAGVTQTPRYLIKTRGQQVTLSCSPISGHRSVSWYQQTPGQGLQFLFEYFSETQRNKGNFPGRFSGRQFSNSRSEMNVSTLELGDSALYLCASSLLPAGGPETQYFGPGTRLLVL.

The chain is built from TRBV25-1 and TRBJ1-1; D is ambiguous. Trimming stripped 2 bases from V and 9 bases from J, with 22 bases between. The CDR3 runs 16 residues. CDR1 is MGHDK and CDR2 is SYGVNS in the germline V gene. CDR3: CASSEMREGGSRKAFF. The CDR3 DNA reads TGTGCCAGCAGTGAAATGCGGGAGGGCGGCAGTAGAAAAGCTTTCTTT.

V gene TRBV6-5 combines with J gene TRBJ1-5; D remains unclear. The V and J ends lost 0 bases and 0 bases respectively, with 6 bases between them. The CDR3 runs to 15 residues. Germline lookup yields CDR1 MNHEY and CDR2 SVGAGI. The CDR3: CASSYSRNSNQPQHF. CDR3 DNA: TGTGCCAGCAGTTACTCGAGGAATAGCAATCAGCCCCAGCATTTT.

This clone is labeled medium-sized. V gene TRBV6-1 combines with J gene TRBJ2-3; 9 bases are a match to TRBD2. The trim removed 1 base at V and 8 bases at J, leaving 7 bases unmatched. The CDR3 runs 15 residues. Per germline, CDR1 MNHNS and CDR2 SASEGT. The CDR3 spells CASSEGGSGSSTQYF. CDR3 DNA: TGTGCCAGCAGTGAAGGAGGTAGCGGGAGTTCTACGCAGTATTTT.

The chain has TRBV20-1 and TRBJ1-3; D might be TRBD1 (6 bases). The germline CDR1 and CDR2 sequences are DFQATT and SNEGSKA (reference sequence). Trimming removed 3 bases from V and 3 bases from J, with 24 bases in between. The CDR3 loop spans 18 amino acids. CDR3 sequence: CSASPLTFGRGGGNTIYF. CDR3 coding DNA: TGCAGTGCTAGTCCCCTGACCTTTGGCAGGGGTGGTGGAAACACCATATATTTT.

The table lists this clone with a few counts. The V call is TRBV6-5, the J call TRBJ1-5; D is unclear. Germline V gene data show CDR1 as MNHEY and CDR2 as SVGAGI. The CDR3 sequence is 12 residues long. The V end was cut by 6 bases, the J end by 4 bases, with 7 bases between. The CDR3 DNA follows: TGTGCCAGCAGCGACAATAATCAGCCCCAGCATTTT. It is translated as CASSDNNQPQHF.

CDR3 DNA: TGCAGCGCATCAACAGGGGGGTCGGGCGAGCAGTACTTC. Protein product: CSASTGGSGEQYF. This chain connects TRBV29-1 to TRBJ2-7; 8 bases fit TRBD1. From germline, CDR1 is SQVTM and CDR2 ANQGSEA. This CDR3 is built from 13 residues. Trimming removed 7 bases from V and 6 bases from J; junction bases left unmatched: 11.

The CDR3 loop is CASRITGGRDEKLFF. The DNA of the CDR3 is TGTGCCAGCAGAATCACAGGGGGCAGGGATGAAAAACTGTTTTTT. The V call is TRBV5-8, the J call TRBJ1-4; 9 positions agree with TRBD1. CDR1 is SGHTS and CDR2 is YDEGEE in the germline V gene. The CDR3 has 15 amino acids. J gave up 6 bases and V 5 bases, and 8 bases lay outside the gene matches.

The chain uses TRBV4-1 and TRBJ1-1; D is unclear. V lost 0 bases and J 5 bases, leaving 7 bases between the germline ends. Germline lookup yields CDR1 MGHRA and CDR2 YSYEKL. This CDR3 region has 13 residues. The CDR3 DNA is TGCGCCAGCAGCCAAGAGATGGAGACTGAAGCTTTCTTT. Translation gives CASSQEMETEAFF.

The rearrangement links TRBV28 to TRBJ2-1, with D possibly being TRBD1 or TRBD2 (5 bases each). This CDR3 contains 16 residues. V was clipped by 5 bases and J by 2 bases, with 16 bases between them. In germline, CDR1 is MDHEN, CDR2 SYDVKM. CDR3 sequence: CASSPPRGPAYNEQFF. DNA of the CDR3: TGTGCCAGCAGTCCCCCCCGGGGACCTGCCTACAATGAGCAGTTCTTC.

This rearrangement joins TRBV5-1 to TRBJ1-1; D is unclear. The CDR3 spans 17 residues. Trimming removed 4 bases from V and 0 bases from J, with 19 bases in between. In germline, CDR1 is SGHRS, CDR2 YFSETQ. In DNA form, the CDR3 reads TGCGCCAGCAGCCAAAATGCGGGAGTATTGGTGAACACTGAAGCTTTCTTT. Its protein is CASSQNAGVLVNTEAFF.

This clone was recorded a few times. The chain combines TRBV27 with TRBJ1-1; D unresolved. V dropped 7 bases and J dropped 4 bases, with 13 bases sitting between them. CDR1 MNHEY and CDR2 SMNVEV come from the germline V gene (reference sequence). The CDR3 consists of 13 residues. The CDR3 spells CASTQNLGTEAFF. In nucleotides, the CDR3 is TGTGCCAGCACCCAGAATTTGGGCACTGAAGCTTTCTTT.